This is a list of T cell receptor beta chains from one sample in a study of tumor and adjacent non-tumor tissue in lung cancer. TCRdb analysed the multiplex PCR reads with MiXCR anew, one entry per CDR3 protein. The profile shows 40,000 to 60,000 distinct CDR3 sequences, roughly two thirds of them singletons. The sample taken for sequencing was distant non-tumor lung tissue. The receptors come from a woman in her seventies with non-small cell lung cancer. Both conserved end residues are part of each CDR3. The D gene is left open where the match is weak. Some rows mark clone size as missing; the rest say once, few, many or name a class of expanded clone.

v_gene,j_gene,d_gene,abundance,CDR3aa,CDR3nt
TRBV6-1,TRBJ2-6,TRBD1,.,CASSGTGGGSGANVLTF,TGTGCCAGCAGTGGGACAGGGGGCGGTTCTGGGGCCAACGTCCTGACATTC
TRBV12-3/TRBV12-4,TRBJ1-3,.,many,CASSDGQRGNTIYF,TGTGCCAGCAGTGATGGACAGCGTGGAAACACCATATATTTT
TRBV4-2,TRBJ1-6,.,.,CASSREPRSYNSPLHF,TGTGCCAGCAGCCGCGAACCGAGGAGCTATAATTCACCCCTCCACTTT
TRBV6-1,TRBJ1-1,.,.,CASEWEATEAFF,TGTGCAAGCGAGTGGGAGGCCACTGAAGCTTTCTTT
TRBV6-5,TRBJ2-3,.,.,CACSYSFMNTDTHYF,TGTGCCTGCAGTTATTCGTTTATGAACACAGATACGCACTATTTT
TRBV7-9,TRBJ2-1,.,many,CASSSTGLSKGQFF,TGTGCCAGCAGCTCGACGGGACTTTCAAAAGGACAGTTCTTC
TRBV20-1,TRBJ1-2,.,.,CSASWASGYGYTF,TGCAGTGCTAGTTGGGCCTCGGGATATGGCTACACCTTC
TRBV5-4,TRBJ2-1,.,.,CASSREGVGWGILNNEQIF,.
TRBV29-1,TRBJ2-5,.,.,CSAGRPSGGETQYF,TGCAGCGCTGGTCGGCCTTCAGGAGGGGAGACCCAGTACTTC
TRBV28,TRBJ2-5,TRBD2,.,CASNVGGRGETQYF,TGTGCCAGCAACGTCGGGGGGAGAGGAGAGACCCAGTACTTC
TRBV5-1,TRBJ2-1,TRBD2,.,CASSPRTSGSAGEQFF,TGCGCCAGCAGCCCAAGGACTAGCGGGAGTGCCGGTGAGCAGTTCTTC
TRBV6-2/TRBV6-3,TRBJ2-7,TRBD2,.,CASSLLAAFEEYF,TGTGCCAGCAGCCTTCTAGCGGCCTTCGAGGAGTACTTC
TRBV28,TRBJ1-1,.,.,CASSRPIGTSHTDAFF,TGTGCCAGCAGCCGACCGATAGGGACTTCTCACACTGATGCTTTCTTT
TRBV6-1,TRBJ2-2,.,once,CASSRMQVRVNTGELFF,TGTGCCAGCAGCAGAATGCAGGTGAGGGTAAACACCGGGGAGCTGTTTTTT
TRBV29-1,TRBJ2-1,.,.,CSVRTFDYDEQFF,TGCAGCGTCCGGACGTTTGACTACGATGAGCAGTTCTTC
TRBV4-1,TRBJ1-1,.,.,CASSDRTEKTEASF,TGCGCCAGCAGCGACCGAACAGAGAAGACTGAAGCTTCCTTT
TRBV12-3/TRBV12-4,TRBJ1-2,.,.,CVIFPIGDGYTF,TGTGTCATATTCCCTATCGGGGATGGCTACACCTTC
TRBV11-2,TRBJ1-2,.,.,CASSLPRGAYGYTF,TGTGCCAGCAGCTTGCCTCGGGGGGCCTATGGCTACACCTTC
TRBV6-6,TRBJ1-6,TRBD1,.,CASTWTGSYNSPLHF,TGTGCCAGCACTTGGACAGGGAGCTATAATTCACCCCTCCACTTT
TRBV6-5,TRBJ2-5,.,.,CASSHSYRSSQETQCF,TGTGCCAGCAGTCACTCGTACAGGTCAAGCCAGGAGACCCAGTGTTTC
TRBV7-8,TRBJ1-5,.,many,CASSLRGTDSNQPQHF,TGTGCCAGCAGCTTGAGAGGGACCGATAGCAATCAGCCCCAGCATTTT
TRBV10-1,TRBJ2-3,TRBD2,.,CASSDRASGSSSDTQYF,TGCGCTAGCAGTGACCGGGCTAGCGGGAGTAGCTCAGATACACAGTATTTT